Below, 17 T cell receptor beta chains from the same sample are listed, as sequenced in a study of beta chain features in type 1 diabetes. No antigen is known for these receptors. Reverse transcribing all isolated RNA meant expressed TCRB transcripts were sequenced. Clones were sequenced by immunoSEQ multiplex PCR, and TCRdb holds only the in-frame ones, with some missing. The sample consists of about 340,000 clones, roughly 13% of them appearing once. Findings of the study overall: Moderately but significantly shorter TCRB CDR3s were found in Type 1 diabetes patients in all four CD4+ subsets.

The sequencing input was naive CD4+ T cells from blood. These receptors came from a woman under 30 with type 1 diabetes.

This clone turned up a few times. The J gene is TRBJ1-1, the V gene TRBV29-1; D gene ambiguous. The V and J ends lost 4 bases and 0 bases respectively, with 9 bases between them. CDR1 and CDR2 from the germline V gene are SQVTM and ANQGSEA. The CDR3 is 13 residues long. The chain's CDR3 is CSVARRMNTEAFF. The CDR3 nucleotides read TGCAGCGTTGCTAGAAGGATGAACACTGAAGCTTTCTTT. The whole variable domain, remainder taken from reference TRBV29-1 and TRBJ1-1, is SAVISQKPSRDICQRGTSLTIQCQVDSQVTMMFWYRQQPGQSLTLIATANQGSEATYESGFVIDKFPISRPNLTFSTLTVSNMSPEDSSIYLCSVARRMNTEAFFGQGTRLTVV.

There are a few counts of this clone. The chain links TRBV7-8 to TRBJ1-1, with D possibly TRBD1 on 6 matching bases. Germline V lookup: CDR1 SGHVS, CDR2 FQNEAQ. The CDR3 is made up of 16 amino acids. V was clipped by 1 base and J by 0 bases, with 12 bases between them. CDR3 DNA: TGTGCCAGCAGCTTAGTGGACAGTACTCTGAACACTGAAGCTTTCTTT. Its protein is CASSLVDSTLNTEAFF.

The chain recombines TRBV28 with TRBJ2-7, with a tentative D call TRBD2 (7 bases). This CDR3 has 18 amino acids. In germline, CDR1 is MDHEN, CDR2 SYDVKM. Trimming cost V 3 bases and J 2 bases, with 23 bases left between them. The CDR3 bases are TGTGCCAGCAGTTTCCGGACTGTCACAGGGAGGGTAGCCTACGAGCAGTACTTC. Protein product: CASSFRTVTGRVAYEQYF.

This clone was detected a few times. The J gene is TRBJ1-2, the V gene TRBV5-4, with TRBD1 matching 9 bases. Germline-derived CDR1 and CDR2 are SGHNT and YYREEE (reference sequence). The CDR3 has 16 residues. The V segment lost 1 base and the J segment 4 bases; nucleotides outside the gene matches: 8. The CDR3 spells CASSLRLGDRVYGYTF. CDR3 nucleotide sequence: TGTGCCAGCAGCTTGAGGCTTGGGGACAGGGTCTATGGCTACACCTTC.

This chain uses TRBV30 with TRBJ2-7, with D perhaps matching TRBD1 (6 bases). The CDR3 length is 13 residues. CDR1 is GTSNPN, CDR2 SVGIG, per germline (reference sequence). Deletions cut 4 bases from V and 0 bases from J, with 10 bases between. The CDR3 protein is CAWTTGGSYEQYF. The DNA of the CDR3 is TGTGCCTGGACGACAGGCGGCTCCTACGAGCAGTACTTC.

The V call is TRBV30, the J call TRBJ2-5; D may be TRBD2 (5 bases). Germline V gene sequence: CDR1 GTSNPN, CDR2 SVGIG (reference sequence). Trimming removed 4 bases from V and 1 base from J, with 16 bases in between. The length of the CDR3 is 15 residues. In DNA form, the CDR3 reads TGTGCCTGGACGCTTGGGAGCTTTACCCAAGAGACCCAGTACTTC. It codes for CAWTLGSFTQETQYF.

The gene calls are TRBV7-9 and TRBJ1-3, with 8 positions matching TRBD1. Losses at the gene ends were 5 bases for V and 14 bases for J; bases not matched to a gene: 5. The CDR3 runs to 11 residues. Germline CDR1 and CDR2: SEHNR and FQNEAQ (reference sequence). The CDR3 sequence is CASSVDRGVYF. The CDR3 DNA follows: TGTGCCAGCAGCGTAGACAGGGGAGTATATTTT.

The chain recombines TRBV5-1 with TRBJ2-3, with D possibly matching TRBD2 (6 bases). Germline V gene sequence: CDR1 SGHRS, CDR2 YFSETQ. The CDR3 covers 16 residues. V lost 0 bases and J 5 bases, leaving 16 bases between the germline ends. This CDR3 reads CASSLAGTLGGDTQYF. The CDR3 bases are TGCGCCAGCAGCTTGGCGGGGACCCTCGGGGGAGATACGCAGTATTTT. The full variable domain, rest sourced from reference TRBV5-1 and TRBJ2-3, is KAGVTQTPRYLIKTRGQQVTLSCSPISGHRSVSWYQQTPGQGLQFLFEYFSETQRNKGNFPGRFSGRQFSNSRSEMNVSTLELGDSALYLCASSLAGTLGGDTQYFGPGTRLTVL.

The CDR3: CASSVGLAGGTSGANVLTF. CDR3 DNA sequence: TGTGCCAGCAGCGTAGGACTAGCGGGAGGGACCTCTGGGGCCAACGTCCTGACTTTC. V is TRBV9 and J is TRBJ2-6, with 14 bases matching TRBD2. V lost 0 bases, J lost 0 bases, and 2 bases stayed unmatched. Germline lookup yields CDR1 SGDLS and CDR2 YYNGEE. The CDR3 length is 19 residues.

This clone was observed a few times. The chain uses TRBV6-1 and TRBJ2-1; TRBD2 agrees at 11 bases. The V segment lost 7 bases and the J segment 8 bases; nucleotides outside the gene matches: 10. The CDR3 covers 15 residues. The germline V gene encodes CDR1 MNHNS and CDR2 SASEGT. The CDR3 loop is CASIIQFSGRDEQFF. DNA of the CDR3: TGTGCCAGCATTATTCAATTTAGCGGGAGGGATGAGCAGTTCTTC.

The chain uses TRBV5-4 and TRBJ1-2; maybe TRBD1 (6 bases). The CDR3 sequence is 15 residues long. Germline loops: CDR1 SGHNT, CDR2 YYREEE (reference sequence). V lost 4 bases to trimming and J lost 0 bases, with 13 bases between them. For the CDR3, the DNA is TGTGCCAGCAGCGGTAAACAGGGAGCTAACTATGGCTACACCTTC. This gives the protein CASSGKQGANYGYTF.

The chain is built from TRBV30 and TRBJ2-7, with 9 positions matching TRBD2. The CDR3 consists of 14 residues. The ends lost 5 bases at V and 0 bases at J; junction bases unmatched: 5. The V gene's germline CDR1 is GTSNPN and CDR2 SVGIG (reference sequence). For the CDR3, the DNA is TGTGCCTGGTCTGCGGGAGGGCGCTCCTACGAGCAGTACTTC. Protein: CAWSAGGRSYEQYF.

This clone was observed a few times. The V and J genes are TRBV4-3 and TRBJ2-3, with TRBD2 matching over 8 bases. V lost 3 bases to trimming and J lost 2 bases; unmatched junction nucleotides: 7. The germline V gene encodes CDR1 LGHNA and CDR2 YSLEER. The CDR3 length is 16 residues. CDR3 in DNA: TGCGCCAGCAGCCACCTAACTAGCGGCGTCACAGATACGCAGTATTTT. Its protein product is CASSHLTSGVTDTQYF.

This clone has only a few counts. This rearrangement joins TRBV6-5 to TRBJ1-4, with 7 bases identical to TRBD1. V lost 6 bases to trimming and J lost 4 bases; unmatched junction nucleotides: 8. The CDR3 has 15 residues. The germline CDR1 and CDR2 sequences are MNHEY and SVGAGI. CDR3 nucleotides: TGTGCCAGCAGACGGGAGTCAGGGGGTAATGAAAAACTGTTTTTT. Translated, it gives CASRRESGGNEKLFF.

This clone was recorded a few times. This rearrangement joins TRBV28 to TRBJ1-1; D is unresolved. V was clipped by 1 base and J by 7 bases, with 4 bases between them. The CDR3 extends over 11 amino acids. Germline V gene lookup returns CDR1 MDHEN and CDR2 SYDVKM. CDR3 amino acids: CASSLYHEAFF. The CDR3 DNA follows: TGTGCCAGCAGTTTATATCATGAAGCTTTCTTT.

There are a few counts of this clone. The chain carries TRBV30 and TRBJ2-5; D not resolved. The CDR3 runs to 13 residues. Trimming removed 0 bases at V and 2 bases at J, with 7 bases between. In germline, CDR1 is GTSNPN, CDR2 SVGIG (reference sequence). The CDR3 loop reads CAWSVQSQETQYF. DNA of the CDR3: TGTGCCTGGAGTGTTCAGTCTCAAGAGACCCAGTACTTC.

This clone appeared a few times. This chain links TRBV7-9 with TRBJ2-7; 9 bases agree with TRBD1. The V gene's germline CDR1 is SEHNR and CDR2 FQNEAQ (reference sequence). J lost 2 bases, V lost 5 bases, and 4 bases had no gene match. The CDR3 length is 14 residues. For the CDR3, the DNA is TGTGCCAGCAGCCTGAGGACAGGGGCCTACGAGCAGTACGTC. Its translation is CASSLRTGAYEQYV.